This T cell receptor beta chain appears in the sequencing data of a study of blood T cell repertoires in COVID-19. J gave up 6 bases and V 5 bases, and 10 bases lay outside the gene matches. Germline V gives CDR1 SEHNR, CDR2 FQNEAQ (reference sequence). This CDR3 has 16 amino acids. TCRdb keeps only in-frame clones here, not all; method: immunoSEQ multiplex PCR. The repertoire consists of some 300,000 clones, with about nine tenths occurring once and the leading ten covering about 7%. This TCR derives from a woman aged 25 to 45 who had recovered from COVID-19. V usage is TRBV7-9 and J usage is TRBJ1-6; TRBD1 aligns across 7 bases. Sequencing input: peripheral blood. The CDR3 DNA sequence: TGTGCCAGCAGCCGGTCCCCGACAGGGATTAATTCACCCCTCCACTTT. Protein product: CASSRSPTGINSPLHF.